Listed below are T cell receptor beta chains from one sample, sequenced in a study of OX40 agonist ivuxolimab in advanced cancers. Repertoires were generated with immunoSEQ multiplex PCR, while TCRdb's copy carries only in-frame clones and drops some. The data contain 53,000 or so clones, around 77% of them singletons. Sequenced here: CD4+ or CD8+ T cells sorted from blood, sampled in a trial of the OX40 agonist ivuxolimab. The receptors were sampled from an adult with an advanced solid tumor such as melanoma, head and neck, liver or kidney cancer. Both conserved end residues are part of each CDR3. Each record gives: V gene, D gene, J gene, clone size, CDR3 protein, CDR3 DNA. The D gene is left open where the match is weak. Size values are once, few and many counts, or a class for expanded clones, and some rows have none.

TRBV18	-	TRBJ1-3	few	CASSIQGPPGNTIYF	TGTGCCAGCTCAATACAGGGACCCCCTGGAAACACCATATATTTT
TRBV7-6	TRBD2	TRBJ2-1	-	CASSTGLLAGVGNEQFF	TGTGCCAGCAGCACGGGGCTTCTAGCGGGAGTTGGGAATGAGCAGTTCTTC
TRBV5-1	TRBD1	TRBJ2-7	-	CASSHEGQGSSYEQYF	TGCGCCAGCAGCCACGAGGGACAGGGGAGCTCCTACGAGCAGTACTTC
TRBV5-6	-	TRBJ1-3	-	CASSLGQAGNTIYF	TGTGCCAGCAGCTTGGGTCAAGCTGGAAACACCATATATTTT
TRBV10-2	-	TRBJ2-7	-	CASSEQVTEQYF	TGCGCCAGCAGTGAACAGGTCACCGAGCAGTACTTC
TRBV5-5	TRBD1	TRBJ1-5	-	CASSLEGAGQPQHF	TGTGCCAGCAGCTTGGAGGGGGCTGGGCAGCCCCAGCATTTT
TRBV11-2	-	TRBJ2-7	-	CASRGSWVWGDEQYF	TGTGCCAGCAGGGGCTCATGGGTTTGGGGGGACGAGCAGTACTTC
TRBV11-2	-	TRBJ1-2	-	CASSVIRTSRKTYGF	TGTGCCAGCAGCGTGATAAGAACAAGCAGAAAGACCTATGGCTTC
TRBV7-9	-	TRBJ1-2	few	CASSLQTDYGYTF	TGTGCCAGCAGCTTGCAGACAGACTATGGCTACACCTTC
TRBV7-2	TRBD2	TRBJ2-1	-	CASSLSGSSYNEQFF	TGTGCCAGCAGCCTTAGCGGGAGCTCCTACAATGAGCAGTTCTTC
TRBV30	TRBD1	TRBJ1-5	-	CAWDRGNQPQHF	TGTGCCTGGGACAGGGGGAATCAGCCCCAGCATTTT
TRBV19	-	TRBJ2-2	-	CASTPRGARSFTGELFF	TGTGCCAGTACCCCTCGGGGGGCTAGAAGTTTCACCGGGGAGCTGTTTTTT
TRBV18	-	TRBJ2-1	-	CASSRTGSYNEQFF	TGTGCCAGCTCACGGACGGGCTCCTACAATGAGCAGTTCTTC
TRBV10-3	-	TRBJ2-5	-	CAISPGGETQYF	TGTGCCATCAGTCCTGGTGGCGAGACCCAGTACTTC
TRBV27	TRBD2	TRBJ2-1	-	CASSLRGLAGGYYEQFF	TGTGCCAGCAGTCTCCGAGGCTTAGCGGGTGGTTACTATGAGCAGTTCTTC
TRBV27	-	TRBJ1-5	many	CASSLRAYSNQPQHF	TGTGCCAGCAGTTTAAGGGCATATAGCAATCAGCCCCAGCATTTT
TRBV7-2	-	TRBJ1-4	-	CASSLAGAYEKLFF	TGTGCCAGCAGCTTAGCAGGGGCTTATGAAAAACTGTTTTTT
TRBV11-3	TRBD2	TRBJ2-1	once	CASSLEGLAGGEQFF	TGTGCCAGCAGCCTAGAGGGACTAGCGGGAGGAGAGCAGTTCTTC
TRBV19	-	TRBJ2-4	-	CASSLVRAPSGLWVAKNIQYF	TGTGCCAGTAGTCTGGTGAGGGCCCCGTCAGGACTTTGGGTCGCCAAAAACATTCAGTACTTC
TRBV20-1	TRBD2	TRBJ2-1	-	CSGGGYNEQFF	TGCAGTGGCGGGGGTTACAATGAGCAGTTCTTC
TRBV28	-	TRBJ1-2	-	CASSTTPNYGYTF	TGTGCCAGCAGCACGACCCCTAACTATGGCTACACCTTC
TRBV6-5	-	TRBJ2-7	-	CASSYGGNQYF	TGTGCCAGCAGTTACGGAGGGAATCAGTACTTC
TRBV4-2	-	TRBJ2-3	once	CASSPWGSDTQYF	TGTGCCAGCAGCCCCTGGGGGTCAGATACGCAGTATTTT
TRBV6-1	TRBD1	TRBJ2-7	-	CASSAGTATLTYEQYF	TGTGCCAGCAGTGCCGGGACAGCGACCTTAACCTACGAGCAGTACTTC
TRBV18	TRBD1	TRBJ1-1	-	CASSPPRGLNTEAFF	TGTGCCAGCTCACCACCCAGGGGGCTGAACACTGAAGCTTTCTTT
TRBV15	-	TRBJ2-3	-	CATSSSPLSTDTQYF	TGTGCCACCAGCTCTTCACCCCTTAGCACAGATACGCAGTATTTT
TRBV6-6	-	TRBJ2-7	-	CASSYQGGYYEQYF	TGTGCCAGCAGTTACCAGGGAGGCTACTACGAGCAGTACTTC
TRBV7-6	-	TRBJ1-4	-	CASSLGGGMNEKLFF	TGTGCCAGCAGCTTAGGGGGGGGGATGAATGAAAAACTGTTTTTT
TRBV29-1	-	TRBJ2-3	-	CSASGGEVADTQYF	TGCAGCGCTTCTGGGGGAGAAGTGGCAGATACGCAGTATTTT
TRBV6-1	-	TRBJ1-1	-	CASSEAAAGRTEAFF	TGTGCCAGCAGTGAAGCCGCGGCAGGGCGAACTGAAGCTTTCTTT
TRBV2	TRBD1	TRBJ2-7	-	CATRQGLLYEQYF	TGTGCCACCCGACAGGGCCTCCTCTACGAGCAGTACTTC
TRBV2	-	TRBJ1-5	medium-sized	CASSPDSNQPQHF	TGTGCCAGCAGTCCGGATAGCAATCAGCCCCAGCATTTT
TRBV11-2	-	TRBJ2-2	-	CASSLNGPGELFF	TGTGCCAGCAGCTTAAATGGCCCCGGGGAGCTGTTTTTT
TRBV2	TRBD2	TRBJ2-1	medium-sized	CASRLRGGTSGEQFF	TGTGCCAGCAGACTCCGGGGAGGGACTAGCGGCGAGCAGTTCTTC
TRBV11-3	TRBD2	TRBJ2-1	-	CASSLDGLARNEQFF	TGTGCCAGCAGCTTAGATGGACTAGCTCGGAATGAGCAGTTCTTC
TRBV21-1	-	TRBJ2-7	-	CASSKARAGECSYEQYF	TGTGCCAGCAGCAAAGCGCGGGCAGGGGAGTGCTCCTACGAGCAGTACTTC
TRBV7-9	-	TRBJ2-2	-	CASSRGRVRLPNTGELFF	TGTGCCAGCAGCCGAGGCAGGGTCCGTTTACCGAACACCGGGGAGCTGTTTTTT
TRBV30	-	TRBJ1-1	-	CASGERHTEAFF	TGTGCCTCGGGCGAACGGCACACTGAAGCTTTCTTT
TRBV19	TRBD2	TRBJ2-2	-	CASSQLAVNTGELFF	TGTGCCAGTAGCCAACTAGCGGTAAACACCGGGGAGCTGTTTTTT
TRBV5-1	-	TRBJ1-5	-	CASTADLGQPQHF	TGCGCCAGCACCGCTGACTTAGGTCAGCCCCAGCATTTT
TRBV19	TRBD2	TRBJ2-1	few	CASSALLAGSYNEQFF	TGTGCCAGTAGCGCATTACTAGCGGGCTCCTACAATGAGCAGTTCTTC
TRBV7-9	TRBD1	TRBJ2-1	-	CASTSVGGQGYNEQFF	TGTGCCAGCACCTCGGTGGGGGGACAGGGATACAATGAGCAGTTCTTC
TRBV2	-	TRBJ1-1	-	CASSDPGVNTEAFF	TGTGCCAGCAGTGACCCCGGGGTGAACACTGAAGCTTTCTTT
TRBV5-1	-	TRBJ2-7	-	CASSLGLEGEQYF	TGCGCCAGCAGCTTGGGTCTGGAAGGCGAGCAGTACTTC
TRBV7-9	TRBD2	TRBJ2-1	few	CASKTGVSGRLSPGGEQFF	TGTGCCAGCAAAACAGGGGTTAGCGGGAGGCTCAGCCCCGGGGGGGAGCAGTTCTTC
TRBV19	-	TRBJ1-5	-	CASSKQRGQPQHF	TGTGCCAGTAGTAAACAGAGAGGTCAGCCCCAGCATTTT
TRBV6-5	-	TRBJ2-2	-	CASSYPGELFF	TGTGCCAGCAGTTACCCCGGGGAGCTGTTTTTT
TRBV19	-	TRBJ1-1	-	CASSIAGVSTEAFF	TGTGCCAGTAGTATTGCCGGGGTTAGCACTGAAGCTTTCTTT
TRBV7-8	-	TRBJ2-2	-	CASSTASGLIGQGTGELFF	TGTGCCAGCAGCACGGCCAGCGGGCTCATAGGTCAGGGTACCGGGGAGCTGTTTTTT
TRBV18	TRBD2	TRBJ2-5	-	CASSPASGQETQYF	TGTGCCAGCTCACCAGCTAGCGGCCAAGAGACCCAGTACTTC
TRBV5-1	TRBD1	TRBJ2-7	-	CASSFGQGREEQYF	TGCGCCAGCAGCTTCGGACAGGGCCGAGAGGAGCAGTACTTC
TRBV30	-	TRBJ2-5	-	CAWKGRETQYF	TGTGCCTGGAAGGGGCGAGAGACCCAGTACTTC
TRBV10-3	TRBD1	TRBJ1-1	-	CAISESKYHRGRRNTEAFF	TGTGCCATCAGTGAGTCGAAATACCACAGGGGGCGACGGAACACTGAAGCTTTCTTT
TRBV23-1	-	TRBJ2-7	-	CASSTNPKPYEQYF	TGCGCCAGCAGTACGAACCCCAAGCCCTACGAGCAGTACTTC
TRBV19	TRBD1	TRBJ1-2	-	CASSQAGQGFFETGYTF	TGTGCCAGTAGTCAGGCGGGACAGGGGTTCTTTGAGACCGGCTACACCTTC